The T cell receptor (beta chain) under discussion was sequenced for a study of CD8 T cells in ankylosing spondylitis. From germline, CDR1 is DFQATT and CDR2 SNEGSKA (reference sequence). The CDR3 loop spans 14 amino acids. V shed 6 bases and J 1 base; nucleotides not matched to a gene: 6. MiXCR was run by TCRdb on the 5' RACE reads, yielding one entry per CDR3 protein. The sample carries around 490,000 distinct CDR3 sequences, 5.3% recorded once. Findings and limits, study-wide: Characteristic, it appeared, of ankylosing spondylitis blood was a TCR beta motif of about eight highly homologous variants. Prior work had noted some motif variants in reactive arthritis blood and synovial fluid. Disease-associated clones were reportedly significantly overrepresented in matched ankylosing spondylitis synovial fluid.

Many counts were recorded for this clonotype. Its target is not known. The receptor comes from a male donor with ankylosing spondylitis. The rearrangement joins TRBV20-1 to TRBJ1-1; 9 bases agree with TRBD1. The sample consisted of blood, either unsorted or a sorted T cell fraction (not recorded which). This chain's CDR3 is CSAQTGGPNTEAFF. CDR3 sequence (DNA): TGCAGTGCCCAGACAGGGGGGCCGAACACTGAAGCTTTCTTT.